These T cell receptor beta chains were read from a single sample in a study of T cells after posttransplantation cyclophosphamide. Generated by immunoSEQ multiplex PCR, the TCRdb table keeps only in-frame clones and is missing some. Altogether fewer than 55,000 clones were found in the sample, and no singletons occur. Sequenced sample: PBMCs. The receptors come from a man aged 35 to 55 in good health, CMV-negative, and a related stem cell transplant donor. Each CDR3 is given with its conserved first and last residue. D genes are given only for firm matches. Where a row states a size, it is once, few, many or the class of an expanded clone; other rows omit it.

many	TRBV5-6	TRBD1	TRBJ1-1	CASSLGETGIIAFF	TGTGCCAGCAGCTTGGGCGAGACAGGGATAATAGCTTTCTTT
many	TRBV7-2	TRBD1	TRBJ1-2	CASSTRQGSYGYTF	TGTGCCAGCAGCACCAGACAGGGGTCATATGGCTACACCTTC
many	TRBV5-1	TRBD1	TRBJ1-2	CASSLDRGPAMGYTF	TGCGCCAGCAGCTTGGACAGGGGGCCAGCTATGGGCTACACCTTC
many	TRBV5-1	-	TRBJ1-1	CASSLVLRNTEAFF	TGCGCCAGCAGCTTGGTCCTCAGAAACACTGAAGCTTTCTTT
many	TRBV7-8	-	TRBJ1-5	CASSWDLGQPQHF	TGTGCCAGCAGCTGGGACTTGGGGCAGCCCCAGCATTTT
many	TRBV6-1	-	TRBJ2-3	CASLLGGGTDTQYF	TGTGCCAGCTTGCTTGGGGGCGGCACAGATACGCAGTATTTT
few	TRBV7-9	TRBD2	TRBJ2-1	CASPSGHRNEQFF	TGTGCCAGCCCTAGCGGGCACCGTAATGAGCAGTTCTTC
many	TRBV2	TRBD1	TRBJ1-5	CASSGGGQGGQPQHF	TGTGCCAGCAGTGGAGGAGGACAGGGGGGCCAGCCCCAGCATTTT
many	TRBV5-1	TRBD2	TRBJ2-3	CASSGREGATDTQYF	TGCGCCAGCAGCGGGCGGGAGGGGGCCACAGATACGCAGTATTTT
few	TRBV19	TRBD1	TRBJ2-3	CASRVTGGGTDTQYF	TGTGCCAGTAGGGTCACAGGGGGCGGCACAGATACGCAGTATTTT
many	TRBV15	-	TRBJ1-2	CATSRDRRGVGGDGYTF	TGTGCCACCAGCAGAGATCGAAGAGGGGTGGGGGGGGATGGCTACACCTTC
-	TRBV15	-	TRBJ2-5	CATSGGGGKETQYF	TGTGCCACCAGCGGAGGAGGCGGAAAAGAGACCCAGTACTTC
many	TRBV13	-	TRBJ2-1	CASSYEGNNEQFF	TGTGCCAGCAGCTACGAGGGAAACAATGAGCAGTTCTTC
many	TRBV7-2	-	TRBJ2-5	CASTLTVTQETQYF	TGTGCCAGCACCTTGACAGTGACACAAGAGACCCAGTACTTC
many	TRBV27	-	TRBJ1-2	CASSSGEVSGYTF	TGTGCCAGCAGTTCGGGGGAAGTAAGTGGCTACACCTTC
many	TRBV7-6	-	TRBJ1-3	CASSLVSPQSDSGNTIYF	TGTGCCAGCAGCTTAGTAAGTCCGCAGTCAGACTCTGGAAACACCATATATTTT
many	TRBV11-1	-	TRBJ2-1	CASSFAIDNEQFF	TGTGCCAGCAGCTTCGCGATCGACAATGAGCAGTTCTTC